This T cell receptor beta chain was recovered during a study of cytomegalovirus exposure and HLA in healthy donors. Overall study results and limits: The study had only CMV serostatus as immune exposure information. Researchers counted 150 to 200 TCR beta chains as cytomegalovirus-associated. Later work found most CMV-associated TCR beta chains apparently HLA-restricted.

Germline values: CDR1 LNHDA, CDR2 SQIVND (reference sequence). The CDR3 length is 15 residues. The ends were cut back, 6 bases at V and 2 bases at J, with 16 bases in the middle. The PCR contained 60 Vbeta and 13 Jbeta primers. Some clones are missing from TCRdb's copy, which holds only in-frame ones; the method was immunoSEQ multiplex PCR. The sample includes 160,000 or so clones, under 80% of them seen just once. Concerning this clone: Antigen: not known.

J is TRBJ1-1 and V is TRBV19; no reliable D call. The specimen was PBMCs. The TCR was taken from a woman aged 25 to 39 in good health and CMV-seronegative. Written as DNA, the CDR3 is TGTGCCAGTAGAACGCGGAGAGGGCTTAACACTGAAGCTTTCTTT. Translating gives CASRTRRGLNTEAFF.